The clone carrying this TCR beta chain was detected a few times. The data were taken from a study of blood T cell repertoires in COVID-19. Across the whole study: Samples came from the United States, Italy and Spain, spanning acute and convalescent COVID-19. T cells, B-cell-depleted T cells, or PBMCs provided the cDNA or gDNA that served as material.

V shed 4 bases, J shed 4 bases, and the junction held 3 bases outside the gene matches. Germline loops: CDR1 SGHRS, CDR2 YFSETQ. The CDR3 contains 15 residues. One Seattle source followed patients from active infection through their disease course. In the authors' workflow: Nucleated cell number was recorded as an estimate derived from reference gene primer amplification. Only in-frame clones appear in the TCRdb table, and some are missing; sequencing was by immunoSEQ multiplex PCR. The V and J calls and clone size are taken from that table; D and trimming were inferred from the DNA. The sample contains hundreds of thousands of clones, roughly 81% of which appear only once.

This TCR derives from a woman over 75 with COVID-19, enrolled during active disease. The sequencing input was peripheral blood. The V call is TRBV5-1, the J call TRBJ2-1, with 12 nucleotides matching TRBD2. The CDR3 coding sequence is TGCGCCAGCAGCGGGCTAGCGGGAGGGTACAATGAGCAGTTCTTC. Its translation is CASSGLAGGYNEQFF.